The rows below give T cell receptor beta chains drawn from one sample of a study of human T cells and chemical hapten exposure. TCRdb independently ran MiXCR on the RACE reads; one entry per CDR3 protein. Here the sample spans 80,000 to 100,000 distinct CDR3 sequences, 9% to 9.5% being singletons. The specimen was whole blood, collected in connection with sensitization to the hapten diphenylcyclopropenone (DPC). These receptor sequences come from a woman aged 40 to 55 with alopecia areata. Some clones in this sample may be carry-over from other donors' samples. The CDR3 runs from the conserved cysteine through the conserved F or W. D genes are given only for firm matches. Size tells how often a clone was seen (once, few, many) or the class of an expanded clone, and some rows leave it out.

TRBV9	few	TRBJ2-3	.	CASSVSGASTDTQYF	TGTGCCAGCAGCGTTTCCGGGGCCAGCACAGATACGCAGTATTTT
TRBV6-5	many	TRBJ1-2	.	CASRGSGGANYGYTF	TGTGCCAGCAGGGGTTCCGGGGGAGCTAACTATGGCTACACCTTC
TRBV11-2	few	TRBJ2-2	.	CASSEAAGRNTGELFF	TGTGCCAGCAGCGAGGCGGCCGGCCGGAACACCGGGGAGCTGTTTTTT
TRBV27	many	TRBJ2-2	.	CASSFTVIAGANTGELFF	TGTGCCAGCAGTTTCACCGTTATAGCAGGGGCGAACACCGGGGAGCTGTTTTTT
TRBV18	few	TRBJ2-2	.	CASQDIRTNTGELFF	TGTGCCAGCCAAGATATAAGGACAAACACCGGGGAGCTGTTTTTT
TRBV25-1	few	TRBJ1-6	.	CASSERGLSSPLHF	TGTGCCAGCAGTGAACGAGGGCTCAGTTCACCCCTCCACTTT
TRBV7-2	.	TRBJ2-3	.	CASTPGGFTDTQYF	TGTGCCAGCACCCCTGGCGGATTCACAGATACGCAGTATTTT
TRBV7-9	.	TRBJ2-1	TRBD2	CASSSGTSGVYNEQFF	TGTGCCAGCAGCTCCGGGACTAGCGGAGTTTACAATGAGCAGTTCTTC
TRBV20-1	.	TRBJ2-2	.	CSARPPVGVGELFF	TGCAGTGCTAGACCTCCTGTGGGAGTGGGGGAGCTGTTTTTT
TRBV18	many	TRBJ2-5	TRBD1	CASSPTGVIGLYQETQYF	TGTGCCAGCTCACCAACAGGGGTTATCGGACTTTACCAAGAGACCCAGTACTTC
TRBV6-2/TRBV6-3	.	TRBJ2-6	.	CASSYSGGSGANVLTF	TGTGCCAGCAGTTACTCGGGAGGCTCTGGGGCCAACGTCCTGACTTTC
TRBV28	.	TRBJ2-5	TRBD2	CASSLAGGAETQYF	TGTGCCAGCAGTTTAGCGGGGGGGGCAGAGACCCAGTACTTC
TRBV4-1	.	TRBJ2-3	TRBD1	CASSRTPGQGAGDTQYF	TGCGCCAGCAGCCGAACCCCGGGACAGGGGGCGGGAGATACGCAGTATTTT
TRBV7-9	few	TRBJ2-3	.	CASSLFGDTQYF	TGTGCCAGCAGCTTATTCGGAGATACGCAGTATTTT
TRBV20-1	.	TRBJ2-1	.	CSARDRQGRNEQFF	TGCAGTGCTAGAGATCGGCAGGGGAGGAATGAGCAGTTCTTC
TRBV12-3/TRBV12-4	.	TRBJ1-6	.	CASGRDNSPLHF	TGTGCCTCTGGCAGGGACAATTCACCCCTCCACTTT
TRBV7-3	many	TRBJ2-3	.	CASSETSGITDTQYF	TGTGCCAGCAGCGAGACAAGTGGGATCACAGATACGCAGTATTTT
TRBV5-1	few	TRBJ2-5	.	CASIHDSTEETQYF	TGCGCCAGCATCCACGACAGTACCGAAGAGACCCAGTACTTC
TRBV10-3	.	TRBJ1-1	.	CAISDGGREAFF	TGTGCCATCAGTGATGGCGGGCGTGAAGCTTTCTTT
TRBV28	many	TRBJ2-7	TRBD2	CASSSPAWREAYF	TGTGCCAGCAGTTCGCCCGCGTGGCGGGAGGCGTACTTC
TRBV7-2	many	TRBJ1-5	.	CASSEGWQPQHF	TGTGCCAGCAGCGAAGGGTGGCAGCCCCAGCATTTT
TRBV15	few	TRBJ2-5	.	CATSRPAESETQYF	TGTGCCACCAGCAGACCTGCAGAATCGGAGACCCAGTACTTC
TRBV5-4	.	TRBJ2-1	.	CASSPRGRSGTSYNEQFF	TGTGCCAGCAGCCCCCGAGGGAGGAGCGGAACCTCCTACAATGAGCAGTTCTTC
TRBV20-1	many	TRBJ2-7	.	CSARDLVLAAYEQYF	TGCAGTGCTAGAGATCTTGTACTAGCAGCCTACGAGCAGTACTTC
TRBV29-1	few	TRBJ2-2	.	CSVFDTGELFF	TGCAGCGTCTTCGACACCGGGGAGCTGTTTTTT
TRBV29-1	.	TRBJ2-7	.	CSVEDRGSLSEQYF	TGCAGCGTTGAAGATCGGGGTAGTCTGAGCGAGCAGTACTTC
TRBV5-1	few	TRBJ2-5	TRBD1	CASSGTGGQETQYF	TGCGCCAGCAGCGGGACAGGGGGCCAAGAGACCCAGTACTTC
TRBV28	many	TRBJ2-2	TRBD1	CASRTGVNTGELFF	TGTGCCAGCAGGACAGGGGTAAACACCGGGGAGCTGTTTTTT
TRBV5-1	many	TRBJ2-7	TRBD2	CASSLDPLSGRTPYEQYF	TGCGCCAGCAGCTTGGATCCGCTTAGCGGGAGGACACCCTACGAGCAGTACTTC
TRBV6-2/TRBV6-3	many	TRBJ1-5	.	CAIKNPGGNQPQHF	TGTGCCATCAAAAATCCCGGAGGGAATCAGCCCCAGCATTTT
TRBV7-6	few	TRBJ2-5	.	CASSALVAETQYF	TGTGCCAGCAGCGCGCTAGTAGCCGAGACCCAGTACTTC
TRBV6-6	many	TRBJ1-4	.	CASTSLRGNEKLFF	TGTGCCAGCACTTCCCTTCGGGGTAATGAAAAACTGTTTTTT
TRBV15	few	TRBJ2-7	.	CATSRGGTFSYEQYF	TGTGCCACCAGCAGAGGCGGGACCTTCTCCTACGAGCAGTACTTC
TRBV12-3/TRBV12-4	.	TRBJ2-1	.	CVAQGTANEQFF	TGTGTCGCCCAAGGGACGGCCAATGAGCAGTTCTTC
TRBV19	few	TRBJ1-5	TRBD1	CASKDRDYSNQPQHF	TGTGCCAGTAAAGACAGGGACTATAGCAATCAGCCCCAGCATTTT
TRBV14	many	TRBJ2-2	TRBD2	CASSFSGRGAGELFF	TGTGCCAGCAGCTTTAGCGGGAGAGGGGCCGGGGAGCTGTTTTTT
TRBV30	few	TRBJ2-2	.	CAWSLGVDGELFF	TGTGCCTGGAGTTTAGGGGTTGACGGGGAGCTGTTTTTT
TRBV29-1	few	TRBJ2-7	TRBD1	CSAYPGQLGEQYF	TGCAGCGCCTACCCGGGACAGCTTGGCGAGCAGTACTTC
TRBV20-1	many	TRBJ1-1	TRBD1	CSTGQGMNTEAFF	TGCAGTACGGGACAGGGGATGAACACTGAAGCTTTCTTT
TRBV28	few	TRBJ2-7	TRBD2	CASSAGGGAQWWQYF	TGTGCCAGCTCGGCGGGAGGGGGCGCTCAATGGTGGCAGTACTTC
TRBV6-6	.	TRBJ2-1	.	CASSYSRESSYNEQFF	TGTGCCAGCAGTTACTCACGGGAGAGCTCCTACAATGAGCAGTTCTTC
TRBV2	many	TRBJ2-5	.	CASSEVQETQYF	TGTGCCAGCAGTGAGGTCCAAGAGACCCAGTACTTC
TRBV29-1	few	TRBJ2-7	.	CSVRQGGSYEQYF	TGCAGCGTTAGACAGGGAGGGTCCTACGAGCAGTACTTC
TRBV7-3	.	TRBJ1-1	TRBD1	CASSSGQVITEAFF	TGTGCCAGCAGCTCGGGACAGGTGATCACTGAAGCTTTCTTT
TRBV7-9	many	TRBJ1-2	.	CASSLMASRGYGYTF	TGTGCCAGCAGCTTAATGGCAAGCAGGGGCTATGGCTACACCTTC
TRBV25-1	.	TRBJ1-5	.	CASSPDGRPPQHF	TGTGCCAGCAGTCCGGACGGGCGTCCGCCCCAGCATTTT
TRBV5-5	.	TRBJ1-3	TRBD1	CASSPTGTGNTIYF	TGTGCCAGCAGCCCGACAGGGACCGGAAACACCATATATTTT
TRBV20-1	many	TRBJ2-4	.	CSARPVDGTKNIQYF	TGCAGTGCTAGGCCAGTCGATGGGACCAAAAACATTCAGTACTTC
TRBV3-1	.	TRBJ2-3	TRBD2	CASSQAPGGSTDTQYF	TGTGCCAGCAGCCAAGCCCCGGGGGGGAGCACAGATACGCAGTATTTT
TRBV12-3/TRBV12-4	few	TRBJ2-1	.	CASSLFRNEQFF	TGTGCCAGCAGTTTATTCCGGAATGAGCAGTTCTTC
TRBV7-9	few	TRBJ2-1	TRBD2	CASRPPLKRGLYNEQFF	TGTGCCAGCAGACCACCGCTCAAGCGGGGGTTGTACAATGAGCAGTTCTTC
TRBV7-2	many	TRBJ1-5	.	CASSLEGQPQHF	TGTGCCAGCAGCTTAGAGGGTCAGCCCCAGCATTTT